This T cell receptor beta chain emerged from a study of tissue T cells after allogeneic stem cell transplantation. Germline CDR1 and CDR2: SQVTM and ANQGSEA. The CDR3 contains 14 residues. The V gene end was trimmed by 6 bases and the J gene end by 7 bases; junction bases not matched to a gene: 12. TCRdb's table, derived via immunoSEQ multiplex PCR, lists solely in-frame clones and lacks some. The data contain about 26,000 clones, more than 80% of them singletons. The clonotype originates from a male donor at least 60 years old who later had graft-versus-host disease after an allogeneic stem cell transplant. Sequences were derived from blood, sampled before transplantation. The rearrangement joins TRBV29-1 to TRBJ2-1, with 7 bases aligning to TRBD1. DNA of the CDR3: TGCAGCGTCCCCACCCCGGGGACAGAAAATGAGCAGTTCTTC. This sequence encodes CSVPTPGTENEQFF.